The 7 T cell receptor beta chains given below trace back to one sample, sequenced in a study of cytomegalovirus exposure and HLA in healthy donors. 13 Jbeta primers and 60 Vbeta primers were used for the PCR. Profiling relied on immunoSEQ multiplex PCR, and the TCRdb table lists in-frame clones only, not all of them. This table holds about 140,000 clones, roughly four fifths found once. Material: PBMCs. Source of these receptors: a man aged 18 to 29 in good health and CMV-seropositive.

The gene calls are TRBV5-6 and TRBJ2-5; 7 bases are a match to TRBD1. The CDR3 runs to 14 residues. Germline values: CDR1 SGHDT, CDR2 YYEEEE. After removal of 4 bases from V and 5 bases from J, the junction contained 8 bases not matched to a gene. In nucleotides, the CDR3 is TGTGCCAGCAGCGGGTCCGAGGGGGCGGAGACCCAGTACTTC. Translated, it gives CASSGSEGAETQYF.

The rearrangement joins TRBV30 to TRBJ2-1; D perhaps matches TRBD1 (5 bases). This CDR3 comprises 15 residues. V was pared by 0 bases and J by 2 bases, with 11 bases between. Germline CDR1 reads GTSNPN; CDR2 reads SVGIG (reference sequence). The CDR3 region has the DNA TGTGCCTGGAGTGTACGGCAGGGCACCTACAATGAGCAGTTCTTC. It codes for CAWSVRQGTYNEQFF.

J is TRBJ2-7 and V is TRBV28; 8 bases are shared with TRBD1. The length of the CDR3 is 15 residues. Trimming removed 4 bases from V and 3 bases from J; junction bases left unmatched: 8. Per germline, CDR1 MDHEN and CDR2 SYDVKM. CDR3 DNA: TGTGCCAGCAGTTGGGGGGACAGGTTCCTCTACGAGCAGTACTTC. Amino acid sequence: CASSWGDRFLYEQYF.

The V gene is TRBV6-1, the J gene TRBJ1-5; unclear D gene. The V gene lost 3 bases and the J gene lost 5 bases, with 17 bases spanning the gap. The CDR3 covers 16 residues. The germline CDR1 and CDR2 sequences are MNHNS and SASEGT. The CDR3 protein is CASSEIPRGWHQPQHF. The CDR3 coding sequence is TGTGCCAGCAGTGAGATACCCCGGGGATGGCATCAGCCCCAGCATTTT.

The rearrangement joins TRBV10-3 to TRBJ1-2; D possibly corresponds to TRBD1 (6 bases). The V gene's germline CDR1 is ENHRY and CDR2 SYGVKD. The CDR3 is made up of 14 amino acids. Trimming left V 6 bases short and J 3 bases short, with 14 bases between. CDR3 sequence reads: CAIRIDRSDYGYTF. The CDR3 DNA reads TGTGCCATCAGAATCGACAGGTCCGACTATGGCTACACCTTC.

The rearrangement joins TRBV6-5 to TRBJ1-1; the match to TRBD1 covers 7 bases. The germline CDR1 and CDR2 sequences are MNHEY and SVGAGI. The CDR3 has 14 amino acids. Trimming took 3 bases from V and 5 from J; bases not matched to a gene: 6. The CDR3: CASSYRTGDTEAFF. Written as DNA, the CDR3 is TGTGCCAGCAGTTATCGAACAGGGGATACTGAAGCTTTCTTT.

V usage is TRBV7-9 and J usage is TRBJ2-3; TRBD2 matches at 9 bases. V trimming: 4 bases; J trimming: 4 bases; junction bases outside the gene matches: 9. This CDR3 spans 16 amino acids. Germline V gene sequence: CDR1 SEHNR, CDR2 FQNEAQ (reference sequence). CDR3 sequence reads: CASSYLRGRGADTQYF. CDR3 DNA: TGTGCCAGCAGCTACCTCCGCGGGAGGGGGGCAGATACGCAGTATTTT.